These T cell receptor beta chains were read from a single sample in a study of blood T cell repertoires in COVID-19. The data were produced by immunoSEQ multiplex PCR, yet TCRdb's version contains in-frame clones alone and is incomplete. The table shows around 150,000 clones, with roughly four fifths occurring only once. Source material: PBMCs or T cells enriched from blood (not recorded which). Receptor source: a woman between 50 and 59 years old with acute COVID-19. Each CDR3 is given with its conserved first and last residue. D genes are given only for firm matches. Clone size appears in some rows only: once, few, many, or a class for an expanded clone.

CDR3aa,d_gene,len,abundance,v_gene
CASSPSTGYIGDTEAFF,TRBD1,17,-,TRBV19
CASTTGERGYTF,TRBD1,12,few,TRBV12-3/TRBV12-4
CAWSDGGSETQYF,-,13,-,TRBV30
CASSLGGGRETQYF,-,14,-,TRBV5-1
CASSFHGIEAFF,-,12,many,TRBV12-3/TRBV12-4
CASSLVRDSGNTIYF,-,15,few,TRBV7-2
CASSSDGTGGMSPLHF,TRBD1,16,-,TRBV28
CASRQTGSRNTEAFF,-,15,-,TRBV11-2
CASSGGTSGGYGEQFF,TRBD2,16,few,TRBV19
CASSLGGDVWGQATDTQYF,-,19,-,TRBV7-7
CASSIGTSGSFVTYEQYF,TRBD2,18,-,TRBV19
CASSLRHPGDEQFF,-,14,-,TRBV7-2
CASSIRIRDTWISGNTIYF,-,19,-,TRBV19
CASSLTFEETQYF,-,13,few,TRBV7-3
CASSAGQGSTKNIQYF,TRBD1,16,few,TRBV5-8
CASSREPGQGGYGYTF,TRBD1,16,-,TRBV4-1
CASSQTSGETQYF,TRBD2,13,-,TRBV3-1/TRBV3-2